This entry concerns a single T cell receptor (beta chain). Antigen: not known. The sample comes from a study of radiation and T cells in renal cell carcinoma. General study findings and limits: Top tumor clonotypes rose in blood 2 weeks post-radiation, then contracted. Without pretreatment biopsies, baseline tumor clonotype presence was undetermined.

The CDR3 sequence is 11 residues long. Per germline, CDR1 SGHRS and CDR2 YFSETQ. V was clipped by 3 bases and J by 8 bases, with 8 bases between them. Sequencing was performed with immunoSEQ multiplex PCR; in TCRdb, only in-frame clones are kept and a portion is missing. The data show about 120,000 clones, 81% seen once. Time point in this sample: blood 2 weeks post-SBRT. As for treatment: 15 Gy SBRT to primary tumor, nephrectomy 4 weeks later. Radiation-treated patients gave blood at baseline, week 2 and week 4. This TCR came from a woman between 55 and 75 years old with renal cell carcinoma. The sample consisted of blood, taken from a patient whose treatment included radiotherapy and nephrectomy. This chain links TRBV5-1 with TRBJ1-2, with a possible D match to TRBD1 (5 bases). This chain's CDR3 is CASSSEGGYTF. In nucleotides, the CDR3 is TGCGCCAGCAGCTCGGAGGGGGGCTACACCTTC. The full variable domain, its missing parts supplied by reference TRBV5-1 and TRBJ1-2, is KAGVTQTPRYLIKTRGQQVTLSCSPISGHRSVSWYQQTPGQGLQFLFEYFSETQRNKGNFPGRFSGRQFSNSRSEMNVSTLELGDSALYLCASSSEGGYTFGSGTRLTVV.